Reported below is one TCR beta chain. CDR1 PRHDT and CDR2 FYEKMQ come from the germline V gene (reference sequence). After removal of 0 bases from V and 5 bases from J, the junction contained 10 bases not matched to a gene. The CDR3 loop spans 17 amino acids. This specimen comes from a study of blood T cell repertoires in COVID-19. Some clones are missing from TCRdb's copy, which holds only in-frame ones; the method was immunoSEQ multiplex PCR. The sample holds roughly 70,000 clones; around 87% are singletons and the top ten take around 5.3%. The chain couples TRBV13 to TRBJ2-1; TRBD2 matches at 7 bases. The TCR sequence derives from a man aged 50 or older with active COVID-19. Sequenced input: peripheral blood. The DNA of the CDR3 is TGTGCCAGCAGCTTAGGCCTCCTAGCGGAAGCGGACAATGAGCAGTTCTTC. It encodes CASSLGLLAEADNEQFF.